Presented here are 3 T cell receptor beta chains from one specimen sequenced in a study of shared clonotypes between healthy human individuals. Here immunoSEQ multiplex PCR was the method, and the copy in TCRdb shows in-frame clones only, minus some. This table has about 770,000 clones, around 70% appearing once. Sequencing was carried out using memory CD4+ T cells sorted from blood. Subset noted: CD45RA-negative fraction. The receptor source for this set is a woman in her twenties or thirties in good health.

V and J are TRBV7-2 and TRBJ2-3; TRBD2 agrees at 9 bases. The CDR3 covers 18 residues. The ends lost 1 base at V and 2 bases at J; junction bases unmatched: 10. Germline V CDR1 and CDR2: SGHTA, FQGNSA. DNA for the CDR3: TGTGCCAGCAGCTTAGTTGGAACTCTAGCGGGACTCACAGATACGCAGTATTTT. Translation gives CASSLVGTLAGLTDTQYF. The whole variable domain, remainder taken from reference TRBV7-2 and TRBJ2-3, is GAGVSQSPSNKVTEKGKDVELRCDPISGHTALYWYRQSLGQGLEFLIYFQGNSAPDKSGLPSDRFSAERTGGSVSTLTIQRTQQEDSAVYLCASSLVGTLAGLTDTQYFGPGTRLTVL.

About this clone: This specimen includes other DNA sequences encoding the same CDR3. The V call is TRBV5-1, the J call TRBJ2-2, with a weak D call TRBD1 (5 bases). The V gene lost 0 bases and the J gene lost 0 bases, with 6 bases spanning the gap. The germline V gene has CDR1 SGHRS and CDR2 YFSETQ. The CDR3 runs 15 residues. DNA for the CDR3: TGCGCCAGCAGCTTGGGACAGCCGAACACCGGGGAGCTGTTTTTT. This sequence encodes CASSLGQPNTGELFF.

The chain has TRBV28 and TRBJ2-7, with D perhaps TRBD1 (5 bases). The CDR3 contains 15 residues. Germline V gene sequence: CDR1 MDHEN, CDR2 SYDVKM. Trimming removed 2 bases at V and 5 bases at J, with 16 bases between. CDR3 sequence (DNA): TGTGCCAGCAGTTTAAGGGGCTCAGTCATCCACGAGCAGTACTTC. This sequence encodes CASSLRGSVIHEQYF. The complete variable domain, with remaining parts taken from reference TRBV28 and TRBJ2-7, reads DVKVTQSSRYLVKRTGEKVFLECVQDMDHENMFWYRQDPGLGLRLIYFSYDVKMKEKGDIPEGYSVSREKKERFSLILESASTNQTSMYLCASSLRGSVIHEQYFGPGTRLTVT.